The 13 T cell receptor beta chains below were found in one sample sequenced in a study of cytomegalovirus exposure and HLA in healthy donors. The PCR made use of 60 Vbeta and 13 Jbeta primers. Profiled with immunoSEQ multiplex PCR; TCRdb holds only in-frame clones, not every one. In all, the sample yields 180,000 or so clones. The sample taken for sequencing was PBMCs. Receptors were obtained from a boy aged 5-17 years in good health and CMV-seronegative.

J is TRBJ1-2 and V is TRBV30; weak D call: TRBD1 (6 bases). This CDR3 is 13 amino acids long. The germline gives CDR1 GTSNPN, CDR2 SVGIG (reference sequence). V lost 1 base, J lost 2 bases, and 8 bases lay in between. The DNA for the CDR3 is TGTGCCTGGAGTGAAGACAGGAACTATGGCTACACCTTC. This codes for CAWSEDRNYGYTF.

The rearrangement links TRBV5-1 to TRBJ1-3; TRBD1 might be the D (6 bases). In germline, CDR1 is SGHRS, CDR2 YFSETQ. With 3 bases removed from V and 0 bases from J, the gap between germline ends came to 13 bases. The CDR3 consists of 16 residues. CDR3 amino acids: CASSSSTGSSGNTIYF. The CDR3 nucleotides are TGCGCCAGCAGCTCCAGTACAGGGTCCTCTGGAAACACCATATATTTT.

This chain connects TRBV4-3 to TRBJ2-5, with D possibly matching TRBD1 (6 bases). CDR1 LGHNA and CDR2 YSLEER come from the germline V gene. V was shortened by 4 bases and J by 2 bases, with 14 bases between the two germline ends. This CDR3 has 15 amino acids. The CDR3 loop reads CASSLGFGTQETQYF. The CDR3 DNA follows: TGCGCCAGCAGCCTAGGATTCGGGACACAAGAGACCCAGTACTTC.

The V gene is TRBV7-3, the J gene TRBJ2-1; 14 bases agree with TRBD2. Unmatched junction bases numbered 3, after V lost 5 bases and J lost 9 bases. The CDR3 has 14 amino acids. Germline V gene data show CDR1 as SGHTA and CDR2 as FQGTGA. The CDR3 region is CASSLGLAGGEQFF. Here the CDR3 DNA reads TGTGCCAGCAGCCTTGGACTAGCGGGGGGTGAGCAGTTCTTC.

The V gene is TRBV7-9, the J gene TRBJ1-2, with D maybe TRBD1 (6 bases). V gave up 5 bases and J gave up 4 bases, with 14 bases separating them. The CDR3 runs to 14 residues. In germline, CDR1 is SEHNR, CDR2 FQNEAQ (reference sequence). CDR3 in amino acids: CASSLGGPLYGYTF. DNA of the CDR3: TGTGCCAGCAGCCTAGGGGGGCCCCTCTATGGCTACACCTTC.

The gene calls are TRBV5-4 and TRBJ2-7; the D gene is possibly TRBD2 (6 bases). This CDR3 has 15 amino acids. The germline V gene encodes CDR1 SGHNT and CDR2 YYREEE (reference sequence). Between the trimmed V and J ends, which lost 4 bases and 2 bases, there was a span of 16 bases. The CDR3 protein is CASSGGTADTYEQYF. CDR3 bases: TGTGCCAGCAGCGGCGGGACGGCCGATACCTACGAGCAGTACTTC.

The chain is built from TRBV5-4 and TRBJ2-7, with D maybe TRBD2 (5 bases). There are 14 residues in the CDR3. CDR1 is SGHNT, CDR2 YYREEE, per germline (reference sequence). The V gene lost 3 bases and the J gene lost 11 bases, with 21 bases spanning the gap. Here the CDR3 DNA reads TGTGCCAGCAGCTACCTGGGGAGTGGGTCTGAGGAGTACTTC. It specifies CASSYLGSGSEEYF.

This chain links TRBV11-2 with TRBJ2-5, with 8 bases matching TRBD1. Judging by the DNA end, TRBJ2-7 fits better; the J call may be wrong. The CDR3 is 13 residues long. Germline CDR1 SGHAT, CDR2 FQNNGV. As DNA, the CDR3 is TGTGCCAGCAGCCTGGACAGGGCCTACGAGCAGTACTTC. It codes for CASSLDRAYEQYF.

The chain has TRBV19 and TRBJ1-1; a possible D gene is TRBD1 (6 bases). Per the germline V gene, CDR1 is LNHDA and CDR2 is SQIVND (reference sequence). CDR3 length: 14 amino acids. V lost 10 bases, J lost 0 bases, and 15 bases lay in between. The CDR3 sequence: CATTVGDMNTEAFF. Here the CDR3 DNA reads TGTGCCACTACGGTAGGGGACATGAACACTGAAGCTTTCTTT.

V and J are TRBV5-8 and TRBJ1-6, with D unclear. Between the trimmed V and J ends, which lost 2 bases and 10 bases, there was a span of 7 bases. Germline assignment: CDR1 SGHTS and CDR2 YDEGEE. This CDR3 is built from 12 residues. The CDR3 DNA sequence: TGTGCCAGCAGCTTCAGGAAATCACCCCTCCACTTT. Its protein product is CASSFRKSPLHF.

The rearrangement uses TRBV5-1 and TRBJ2-3; 7 bases agree with TRBD2. The germline V gene has CDR1 SGHRS and CDR2 YFSETQ. With 4 bases clipped from V and 2 bases from J, the junction kept 10 bases outside the gene matches. CDR3 length: 16 amino acids. For the CDR3, the DNA is TGCGCCAGCAGCCAGGACCTAAGCGGGGCCACAGATACGCAGTATTTT. Its protein product is CASSQDLSGATDTQYF.

V usage is TRBV7-9 and J usage is TRBJ2-5; possibly TRBD1 for D (5 bases). Germline V gene data show CDR1 as SEHNR and CDR2 as FQNEAQ (reference sequence). V was pared by 10 bases and J by 4 bases, with 13 bases between. The CDR3 covers 12 residues. For the CDR3, the DNA is TGTGCCACCAAGGGGATAGGAGAGACCCAGTACTTC. This encodes CATKGIGETQYF. Filled out from reference TRBV7-9 and TRBJ2-5, the complete variable domain reads DTGVSQNPRHKITKRGQNVTFRCDPISEHNRLYWYRQTLGQGPEFLTYFQNEAQLEKSRLLSDRFSAERPKGSFSTLEIQRTEQGDSAMYLCATKGIGETQYFGPGTRLLVL.

The chain employs TRBV27 and TRBJ1-1; tentative D call: TRBD1 (5 bases). Trimming stripped 0 bases from V and 4 bases from J, with 9 bases between. The CDR3 length is 14 residues. Germline V gene lookup returns CDR1 MNHEY and CDR2 SMNVEV (reference sequence). The CDR3 spells CASSLSGGGTEAFF. In nucleotides, the CDR3 is TGTGCCAGCAGTTTATCGGGGGGAGGCACTGAAGCTTTCTTT.